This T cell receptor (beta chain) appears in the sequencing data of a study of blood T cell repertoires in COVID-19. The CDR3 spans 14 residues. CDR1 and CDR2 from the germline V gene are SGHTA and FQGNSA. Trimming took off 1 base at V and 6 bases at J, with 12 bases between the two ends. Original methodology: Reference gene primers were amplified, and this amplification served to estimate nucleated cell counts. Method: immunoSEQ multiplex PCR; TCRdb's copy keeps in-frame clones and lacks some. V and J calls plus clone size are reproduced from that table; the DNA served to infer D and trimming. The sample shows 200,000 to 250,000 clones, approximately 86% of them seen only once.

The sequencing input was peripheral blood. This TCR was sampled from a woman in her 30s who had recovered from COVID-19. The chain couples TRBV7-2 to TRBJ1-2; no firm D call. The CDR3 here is CASSLDGSIDGYTF. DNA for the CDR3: TGTGCCAGCAGCTTAGATGGCAGTATCGATGGCTACACCTTC.